The TCR beta chain under discussion was sequenced for a study of blood T cell repertoires in COVID-19. Study-wide background: Acute and convalescent COVID-19 specimens originated in the United States, Italy and Spain.

CDR3 size: 17 residues. Germline CDR1 SGHNT, CDR2 YYREEE (reference sequence). Trimming removed 0 bases from V and 2 bases from J; junction bases left unmatched: 8. This clone was detected a few times. Original processing methods: Counts of nucleated cells, estimated from reference gene primer amplification, were obtained. The table came from immunoSEQ multiplex PCR; TCRdb's copy has only in-frame clones and leaves some out. The V and J calls and the clone size are those of that table, but D and trimming were determined from the DNA. Found here are 300,000 to 400,000 clones, 89% of them singletons; the top ten hold about 3%.

The TCR originated in a young woman with COVID-19, enrolled during active disease. Material for sequencing was peripheral blood. The J gene is TRBJ1-3, the V gene TRBV5-4, with 7 nucleotides matching TRBD1. As DNA, the CDR3 is TGTGCCAGCAGCTTGGCCACTACAGGGGTTACTGGAAACACCATATATTTT. Its translation is CASSLATTGVTGNTIYF.